Following are 28 T cell receptor beta chains from one sample sequenced in a study of cytomegalovirus exposure and HLA in healthy donors. The PCR made use of 60 Vbeta and 13 Jbeta primers. Method: immunoSEQ multiplex PCR; TCRdb's copy keeps in-frame clones and lacks some. Among around 90,000 clones listed, approximately 81% were seen once. Sequencing was carried out using PBMCs. The receptors stem from a male donor in good health and CMV-seropositive.

This chain joins TRBV30 and TRBJ2-7, with a tentative D call TRBD2 (5 bases). The ends were cut back, 5 bases at V and 0 bases at J, with 20 bases in the middle. Germline CDR1 and CDR2: GTSNPN and SVGIG (reference sequence). CDR3 length: 16 residues. The CDR3 sequence is CAWAKTWGEFSYEQYF. CDR3 DNA: TGTGCCTGGGCCAAAACATGGGGAGAATTCTCCTACGAGCAGTACTTC. The full variable domain, rest sourced from reference TRBV30 and TRBJ2-7, is SQTIHQWPATLVQPVGSPLSLECTVEGTSNPNLYWYRQAAGRGLQLLFYSVGIGQISSEVPQNLSASRPQDRQFILSSKKLLLSDSGFYLCAWAKTWGEFSYEQYFGPGTRLTVT.

The chain couples TRBV5-6 to TRBJ1-1; D gene uncertain. Trimming removed 3 bases at V and 11 bases at J, with 11 bases between. CDR3 length: 11 amino acids. Looked up from germline, CDR1 is SGHDT and CDR2 is YYEEEE. This chain's CDR3 is CASSYEGRAFF. The DNA of the CDR3 is TGTGCCAGCAGCTATGAAGGGAGGGCTTTCTTT.

This clone was picked up a small number of times. This sequence joins TRBV5-6 and TRBJ2-5; D call uncertain. The CDR3 covers 11 residues. V lost 1 base and J 5 bases, leaving 3 bases between the germline ends. The germline gives CDR1 SGHDT, CDR2 YYEEEE. Here the CDR3 DNA reads TGTGCCAGCAGCTTGCGTGAGACCCAGTACTTC. Translated, it gives CASSLRETQYF.

The CDR3 coding sequence is TGTGCCAGCAGCGTAATAGCGGGGGGGCTTGGAGAGCAGTTCTTC. Encoded protein: CASSVIAGGLGEQFF. The chain combines TRBV9 with TRBJ2-1, with 11 bases fitting TRBD2. Germline loops: CDR1 SGDLS, CDR2 YYNGEE. There are 15 residues in the CDR3. V gave up 1 base and J gave up 10 bases; unmatched junction bases: 7.

The CDR3, as DNA: TGTGCCAGCAGCCCAGACAGGTGGGACTATGGCTACACCTTC. Encoded protein: CASSPDRWDYGYTF. The rearrangement uses TRBV7-2 and TRBJ1-2, with TRBD1 as a possible D gene (6 bases). The CDR3 has 14 residues. The V end was cut by 5 bases, the J end by 3 bases, with 13 bases between. In germline, CDR1 is SGHTA, CDR2 FQGNSA.

The J gene is TRBJ2-5, the V gene TRBV7-6; TRBD2 agrees at 14 bases. Germline CDR1 reads SGHVS; CDR2 reads FNYEAQ. There are 17 residues in the CDR3. The J segment lost 2 bases and the V segment lost 5 bases, leaving 7 bases of the junction unmatched. For the CDR3, the DNA is TGTGCCAGCAGCCAAGGACTAGCGGGGGGCCATCAAGAGACCCAGTACTTC. As protein: CASSQGLAGGHQETQYF. The whole variable domain, filled in from reference TRBV7-6 and TRBJ2-5, reads GAGVSQSPRYKVTKRGQDVALRCDPISGHVSLYWYRQALGQGPEFLTYFNYEAQQDKSGLPNDRFSAERPEGSISTLTIQRTEQRDSAMYRCASSQGLAGGHQETQYFGPGTRLLVL.

CDR3 amino acids: CASSYRTGRGGYTF. CDR3 sequence (DNA): TGTGCCAGCAGTTACCGAACAGGGAGGGGTGGCTACACCTTC. V gene TRBV6-5 combines with J gene TRBJ1-2; tentative D call: TRBD1 (6 bases). The CDR3 spans 14 residues. Trimming removed 2 bases from V and 7 bases from J, with 14 bases in between. Germline-derived CDR1 and CDR2 are MNHEY and SVGAGI.

V gene TRBV5-6 combines with J gene TRBJ1-1, with 12 bases lining up with TRBD1. The V and J ends lost 4 bases and 6 bases, in that order; junction bases with no gene match: 7. The CDR3 has 15 residues. CDR1 and CDR2 from the germline V gene are SGHDT and YYEEEE. The chain's CDR3 is CASSPGQGATPEAFF. The CDR3 nucleotides read TGTGCCAGCAGCCCGGGACAGGGGGCAACGCCTGAAGCTTTCTTT.

The chain is built from TRBV30 and TRBJ2-1; D gene unclear. The CDR3 loop spans 11 amino acids. The germline CDR1 and CDR2 sequences are GTSNPN and SVGIG (reference sequence). V gave up 0 bases and J gave up 15 bases, with 12 bases separating them. The CDR3 here is CAWSVRSAGFF. The CDR3 DNA is TGTGCCTGGAGTGTAAGGTCCGCAGGGTTCTTC.

The chain is built from TRBV5-6 and TRBJ2-3; 8 nucleotides match TRBD2. The V segment lost 0 bases and the J segment 4 bases; nucleotides outside the gene matches: 7. The CDR3 extends over 16 amino acids. Germline V gene sequence: CDR1 SGHDT, CDR2 YYEEEE. CDR3 nucleotides: TGTGCCAGCAGCTTGGAATTTGCAGCGGGGGCAGATACGCAGTATTTT. Residues: CASSLEFAAGADTQYF.

This clone was observed a handful of times. J is TRBJ1-1 and V is TRBV20-1; D is uncertain. This CDR3 has 11 amino acids. Trimming stripped 7 bases from V and 1 base from J, with 7 bases between. CDR1 is DFQATT, CDR2 SNEGSKA, per germline (reference sequence). The CDR3 is CSGQENTEAFF. The CDR3 DNA reads TGCAGTGGGCAGGAGAACACTGAAGCTTTCTTT.

The CDR3 region has the DNA TGTGCCAGCAGACTAGCGGGGGGCCCAGATACGCAGTATTTT. This gives the protein CASRLAGGPDTQYF. The chain joins TRBV2 to TRBJ2-3, with 12 bases fitting TRBD2. With 6 bases clipped from V and 4 bases from J, the junction kept 2 bases outside the gene matches. The germline CDR1 and CDR2 sequences are SNHLY and FYNNEI. The CDR3 contains 14 residues.

The chain couples TRBV9 to TRBJ1-1; 8 bases line up with TRBD1. CDR1 is SGDLS and CDR2 is YYNGEE in the germline V gene. This CDR3 contains 15 residues. V gave up 2 bases and J gave up 6 bases; unmatched junction bases: 9. CDR3: CASSVVGGTGAEAFF. In DNA form, the CDR3 reads TGTGCCAGCAGCGTGGTAGGGGGGACAGGCGCTGAAGCTTTCTTT.

V is TRBV4-2 and J is TRBJ2-2, with 12 bases fitting TRBD2. CDR1 and CDR2 (germline): LGHNA, YNFKEQ. The V segment lost 4 bases and the J segment 6 bases; nucleotides outside the gene matches: 9. The CDR3 length is 17 residues. The CDR3 here is CASSPLGASGGAGELFF. In DNA, the CDR3 is TGTGCCAGCAGCCCATTAGGGGCTAGCGGGGGGGCCGGGGAGCTGTTTTTT.

This chain uses TRBV19 with TRBJ1-4; 10 nucleotides match TRBD1. J was trimmed by 5 bases and V by 3 bases; bases with no gene match: 3. The germline CDR1 and CDR2 sequences are LNHDA and SQIVND (reference sequence). The CDR3 is 15 amino acids. In DNA, the CDR3 is TGTGCCAGTAGTATTCCGGGACAGGGGAATGAAAAACTGTTTTTT. Translated: CASSIPGQGNEKLFF.

This chain connects TRBV15 to TRBJ1-6; D unresolved. The CDR3 length is 13 residues. Trimming left V 1 base short and J 7 bases short, with 5 bases between. The germline CDR1 and CDR2 sequences are LNHNV and YYDKDF (reference sequence). The CDR3 region is CATSRAQNSPLHF. The DNA of the CDR3 is TGTGCCACCAGCAGAGCCCAGAATTCACCCCTCCACTTT.

The chain uses TRBV29-1 and TRBJ1-1; maybe TRBD1 (6 bases). There are 13 residues in the CDR3. CDR1 and CDR2 (germline): SQVTM, ANQGSEA. V was pared by 4 bases and J by 3 bases, with 12 bases between. CDR3 coding DNA: TGCAGCGTTGGGCAGGGGATGTACACTGAAGCTTTCTTT. This encodes CSVGQGMYTEAFF.

J is TRBJ2-2 and V is TRBV30, with a possible D match to TRBD2 (6 bases). V was clipped by 2 bases and J by 3 bases, with 16 bases between them. The CDR3 length is 16 residues. Germline V gene data show CDR1 as GTSNPN and CDR2 as SVGIG (reference sequence). The CDR3 nucleotides are TGTGCCTGGAGTCCCCTTTTGGGACTTCACACCGGGGAGCTGTTTTTT. Protein product: CAWSPLLGLHTGELFF.

The V gene is TRBV6-5, the J gene TRBJ2-7, with D perhaps matching TRBD2 (6 bases). The CDR3 has 15 amino acids. The germline V and J ends were trimmed by 2 bases and 3 bases, with 14 bases remaining between them. Germline loops: CDR1 MNHEY, CDR2 SVGAGI. CDR3 loop: CASSYGYRGSYEQYF. Here the CDR3 DNA reads TGTGCCAGCAGTTACGGATACCGGGGGAGCTACGAGCAGTACTTC.

This clone appeared a few times. V gene TRBV6-6 combines with J gene TRBJ1-1; maybe TRBD1 (5 bases). Trimming stripped 6 bases from V and 5 bases from J, with 7 bases between. This CDR3 spans 11 amino acids. CDR1 is MNHNY, CDR2 SVGAGI, per germline (reference sequence). CDR3 protein: CASSGGTEAFF. The DNA of the CDR3 is TGTGCCAGCAGCGGGGGAACTGAAGCTTTCTTT.

This clone was detected once. This chain uses TRBV6-5 with TRBJ1-5; D is unresolved. Germline V gene lookup returns CDR1 MNHEY and CDR2 SVGAGI. V was pared by 2 bases and J by 7 bases, with 12 bases between. The length of the CDR3 is 14 residues. The CDR3 DNA follows: TGTGCCAGCAGTTACGGGCGCGGGTGGCAGCCCCAGCATTTT. Encoded protein: CASSYGRGWQPQHF.

This clone occurred once. This chain joins TRBV6-6 and TRBJ1-1; no reliable D call. The CDR3 spans 15 residues. Germline V gene sequence: CDR1 MNHNY, CDR2 SVGAGI (reference sequence). The V and J ends lost 6 bases and 0 bases respectively, with 14 bases between them. CDR3 loop: CASSSMGALNTEAFF. In DNA form, the CDR3 reads TGTGCCAGCAGCTCCATGGGAGCCCTGAACACTGAAGCTTTCTTT.

This chain uses TRBV29-1 with TRBJ1-1; possible D gene TRBD1, 6 bases. CDR1 and CDR2 from the germline V gene are SQVTM and ANQGSEA. The CDR3 is 12 residues long. The ends were cut back, 6 bases at V and 2 bases at J, with 10 bases in the middle. The CDR3 region has the DNA TGCAGCGTAGCGGGACATAACACTGAAGCTTTCTTT. Encoded protein: CSVAGHNTEAFF.

This clone was recorded a few times. The V and J genes are TRBV6-5 and TRBJ1-4; weak D call: TRBD1 (6 bases). This CDR3 has 15 residues. V was pared by 6 bases and J by 0 bases, with 11 bases between. Per the germline V gene, CDR1 is MNHEY and CDR2 is SVGAGI. CDR3 DNA sequence: TGTGCCAGCAGCAGAGGGGGGGCAACTAATGAAAAACTGTTTTTT. This codes for CASSRGGATNEKLFF.

J is TRBJ1-6 and V is TRBV10-1, with 9 bases matching TRBD1. The CDR3 extends over 14 amino acids. Germline values: CDR1 WNHNN, CDR2 SYGVQD (reference sequence). The V gene end was trimmed by 11 bases and the J gene end by 6 bases; junction bases not matched to a gene: 8. CDR3 DNA: TGCGCCGTAAGGGACAGGGCGTTTAATTCACCCCTCCACTTT. It translates to CAVRDRAFNSPLHF.

This clone has a handful of counts. J is TRBJ1-5 and V is TRBV19; unclear D gene. V dropped 5 bases and J dropped 3 bases, with 8 bases sitting between them. This CDR3 region has 13 residues. CDR1 and CDR2 (germline): LNHDA, SQIVND (reference sequence). The CDR3 spells CASSPVYNQPQHF. DNA of the CDR3: TGTGCCAGTAGTCCCGTGTACAATCAGCCCCAGCATTTT.

V and J are TRBV6-1 and TRBJ1-1, with D possibly being TRBD1 (5 bases). The CDR3 consists of 15 residues. Trimming cost V 1 base and J 7 bases, with 16 bases left between them. The V gene's germline CDR1 is MNHNS and CDR2 SASEGT. The CDR3 sequence: CASSEGSTAGNEAFF. CDR3 sequence (DNA): TGTGCCAGCAGTGAAGGGTCCACCGCAGGGAATGAAGCTTTCTTT.

The V gene is TRBV2, the J gene TRBJ2-1; TRBD1 aligns across 10 bases. The V segment lost 6 bases and the J segment 8 bases; nucleotides outside the gene matches: 7. Germline V gene lookup returns CDR1 SNHLY and CDR2 FYNNEI. The CDR3 runs 14 residues. The CDR3 loop reads CASSPDRGPDEQFF. Written as DNA, the CDR3 is TGTGCCAGCAGCCCCGACAGGGGGCCCGATGAGCAGTTCTTC.